This T cell receptor (beta chain) was obtained from a study of blood T cells in healthy people across ages. Findings and limits, study-wide: Possibly confounding the expanded clonotype changes was the fact that donor CMV status was unknown.

Per sample, no less than 5 micrograms of total RNA were extracted. As concerns this clonotype: Its antigen is unidentified.

A second PCR of roughly 7 to 11 cycles used a sample-barcoded 5' primer and a J-beta primer mix. In TCRdb, the 5' RACE reads were re-called with MiXCR into one record per CDR3 protein. This sample carries some 690,000 distinct CDR3 sequences, over 20% of them seen once, and the ten largest clones take around 21%. CDR3 length equals 15 residues. Germline V gene data show CDR1 as SGHAT and CDR2 as FQNNGV. The sequence came from a man in his sixties or seventies in good health. The genes are TRBV11-2 and TRBJ2-1, with 7 bases aligning to TRBD2. The J call could be wrong; TRBJ2-7 is a better fit for the DNA end. The sequenced sample consisted of blood. CDR3 coding DNA: TGTGCCACCCACCTCCAAGGGTCTAGCGGCTACGAGCAGTACTTC. Its translation: CATHLQGSSGYEQYF.